This T cell receptor beta chain is drawn from a study of blood T cell repertoires in COVID-19. Study summary: Nucleic acid was either cDNA or gDNA, and it came from T cells, B-cell-depleted T cells, or PBMCs.

In the source study's methods: Nucleated cell number was recorded as an estimate derived from reference gene primer amplification. Sequencing used immunoSEQ multiplex PCR; TCRdb keeps in-frame clones, though not all of them. V and J calls plus clone size are reproduced from that table; the DNA served to infer D and trimming. This sample has 200,000 to 250,000 clones, with roughly 83% found just once. This CDR3 spans 14 amino acids. Germline V gene sequence: CDR1 SGHRS, CDR2 YFSETQ. With 0 bases removed from V and 7 bases from J, the gap between germline ends came to 10 bases. Sequencing was performed on peripheral blood. V and J are TRBV5-1 and TRBJ2-2, with TRBD2 as a possible D gene (5 bases). The receptor was isolated from a woman aged 45-60 years with acute or convalescent COVID-19. CDR3: CASSLGRRDGELFF. The CDR3 DNA reads TGCGCCAGCAGCTTGGGTCGACGGGACGGGGAGCTGTTTTTT.